The rows below give T cell receptor beta chains drawn from one sample of a study of blood T cell repertoires in COVID-19. The protocol was immunoSEQ multiplex PCR, while the TCRdb copy is restricted to in-frame clones and leaves out a portion. The sample includes some 180,000 clones, around 81% seen only once; the top ten take roughly 11%. The source material was peripheral blood. Source of these receptors: a man between 65 and 79 years old with active or convalescent COVID-19. The CDR3 runs from the conserved cysteine through the conserved F or W. The order of the fields is D gene, clone size, V gene, J gene, CDR3 protein, CDR3 DNA. D genes are given only for firm matches. Expanded clones get a size class; other rows say once, few or many, or leave the size out.

-	-	TRBV7-9	TRBJ1-6	CASSLTQGTNSPLHF	TGTGCCAGCAGCTTAACCCAGGGGACGAATTCACCCCTCCACTTT
-	few	TRBV5-3	TRBJ1-2	CARSLVLGGANYGYTF	TGTGCCAGAAGCTTAGTACTCGGGGGGGCTAACTATGGCTACACCTTC
-	-	TRBV18	TRBJ1-4	CASSPTAEKLFF	TGTGCCAGCTCACCGACAGCTGAAAAACTGTTTTTT
TRBD1	-	TRBV5-5	TRBJ1-4	CASSLRTGATNEKLFF	TGTGCCAGCAGTTTACGGACAGGTGCAACTAATGAAAAACTGTTTTTT
-	-	TRBV30	TRBJ1-2	CAWVPGLRVVYGYTF	TGTGCCTGGGTACCGGGACTCAGGGTAGTTTATGGCTACACCTTC
-	-	TRBV25-1	TRBJ1-2	CASSELDTSDQGGYTF	TGTGCCAGCAGTGAATTGGATACTTCGGATCAGGGAGGCTACACCTTC
TRBD2	-	TRBV29-1	TRBJ2-5	CSVVGLAKETQYF	TGCAGCGTTGTGGGACTAGCTAAAGAGACCCAGTACTTC
TRBD1	-	TRBV23-1	TRBJ2-1	CASSPSPDRGKGNEQFF	TGCGCCAGCAGTCCCTCCCCGGACAGGGGTAAGGGCAATGAGCAGTTCTTC
-	-	TRBV19	TRBJ1-3	CASSRGTGNTIYF	TGTGCCAGTAGCCGGGGAACTGGAAACACCATATATTTT
TRBD1	once	TRBV11-2	TRBJ2-1	CASSYRQGAGEQFF	TGTGCCAGCAGCTACAGACAGGGGGCTGGAGAGCAGTTCTTC
-	-	TRBV7-8	TRBJ1-4	CASSLARGRGEKLFF	TGTGCCAGCAGCTTAGCGCGGGGGCGCGGAGAAAAACTGTTTTTT
TRBD1	few	TRBV6-5	TRBJ2-2	CASSYDMGTALKELFF	TGTGCCAGCAGTTACGACATGGGGACAGCTTTAAAGGAGCTGTTTTTT
-	once	TRBV18	TRBJ1-5	CASSPARNSNQPQHF	TGTGCCAGCTCACCAGCGAGGAATAGCAATCAGCCCCAGCATTTT
-	-	TRBV2	TRBJ1-1	CASRTQGEVGTEAFF	TGTGCCAGCAGGACCCAAGGAGAGGTGGGCACTGAAGCTTTCTTT
TRBD2	-	TRBV5-8	TRBJ2-1	CASIRTSSWIEQFF	TGTGCCAGCATCAGGACTAGCTCATGGATTGAGCAGTTCTTC
TRBD2	-	TRBV30	TRBJ2-2	CAWLHPQGLAGVANTGELFF	TGTGCCTGGCTTCACCCCCAGGGGCTAGCGGGGGTCGCGAACACCGGGGAGCTGTTTTTT
-	-	TRBV4-2	TRBJ1-5	CASSQGGVATIGNQPQHF	TGTGCCAGCAGCCAAGGGGGGGTGGCCACAATAGGCAATCAGCCCCAGCATTTT
-	-	TRBV7-6	TRBJ2-3	CASSWLAGDTQYF	TGTGCCAGCAGCTGGTTAGCTGGAGATACGCAGTATTTT
TRBD1	-	TRBV7-2	TRBJ1-2	CASETGGNYGYTF	TGTGCCAGCGAGACAGGGGGCAACTATGGCTACACCTTC
TRBD2	-	TRBV5-1	TRBJ2-1	CASSLGTSVGSNEQFF	TGCGCCAGCAGCTTGGGGACTAGCGTTGGTAGCAATGAGCAGTTCTTC
TRBD1	few	TRBV6-5	TRBJ1-1	CASSRTGESTEAFF	TGTGCCAGCAGTCGGACAGGGGAAAGCACTGAAGCTTTCTTT
TRBD1	-	TRBV5-6	TRBJ1-1	CASSDLTRGLNTEAFF	TGTGCCAGCAGCGATCTCACCAGGGGGCTCAACACTGAAGCTTTCTTT
-	-	TRBV4-1	TRBJ2-7	CASSFFSFTRYEQYF	TGCGCCAGCAGCTTTTTCTCGTTTACTCGATACGAGCAGTACTTC
TRBD1	-	TRBV6-2/TRBV6-3	TRBJ2-1	CASSSTGTGAYNEQFF	TGTGCCAGCAGTTCAACCGGGACAGGGGCTTACAATGAGCAGTTCTTC
-	-	TRBV18	TRBJ1-3	CASSPGIGSSGNTIYF	TGTGCCAGCTCACCAGGGATTGGGAGCTCTGGAAACACCATATATTTT
-	-	TRBV6-2/TRBV6-3	TRBJ2-2	CASSYADTGELFF	TGTGCCAGCAGTTACGCGGACACCGGGGAGCTGTTTTTT
TRBD2	-	TRBV7-7	TRBJ2-5	CASSLGLAGVETQYF	TGTGCTAGCAGCTTAGGACTAGCGGGAGTTGAGACCCAGTACTTC
TRBD1	-	TRBV18	TRBJ2-7	CASSPRTGDSEQYF	TGTGCCAGCTCACCCAGGACAGGGGACAGCGAGCAGTACTTC
-	once	TRBV6-5	TRBJ1-1	CASSYSQNTNTEAFF	TGTGCCAGCAGTTACTCCCAGAACACGAACACTGAAGCTTTCTTT
-	many	TRBV2	TRBJ1-5	CASSEGRGSNQPQHF	TGTGCCAGCAGTGAAGGTAGGGGAAGCAATCAGCCCCAGCATTTT
-	-	TRBV6-5	TRBJ2-7	CASSYDRRTYEQYF	TGTGCCAGCAGTTACGACAGGCGTACCTACGAGCAGTACTTC
-	-	TRBV5-1	TRBJ1-1	CASSLLGGRNTEAFF	TGCGCCAGCAGCCTGCTTGGGGGCCGAAACACTGAAGCTTTCTTT
TRBD1	-	TRBV7-3	TRBJ1-1	CASSLGQGLGEAFF	TGTGCCAGCAGCCTGGGACAGGGGTTGGGTGAAGCTTTCTTT
-	-	TRBV3-1/TRBV3-2	TRBJ1-4	CASSQRAAGEKLFF	TGTGCCAGCAGCCAGCGCGCAGCGGGTGAAAAACTGTTTTTT
-	-	TRBV7-2	TRBJ1-5	CASSRGGNNQPQHF	TGTGCCAGCAGCCGGGGGGGGAATAATCAGCCCCAGCATTTT
-	-	TRBV27	TRBJ1-1	CASSFRGYTEAFF	TGTGCCAGCAGTTTCCGGGGGTACACTGAAGCTTTCTTT
-	-	TRBV27	TRBJ2-1	CASSRGTLTHNEQFF	TGTGCCAGCAGCCGAGGGACTCTAACTCATAATGAGCAGTTCTTC
TRBD2	-	TRBV5-1	TRBJ2-5	CASTSVGLAGIQETQYF	TGCGCCAGCACCTCCGTCGGGCTAGCGGGGATACAAGAGACCCAGTACTTC
-	-	TRBV9	TRBJ2-7	CASSVGGANSYEQYF	TGTGCCAGCAGCGTAGGGGGAGCAAACTCCTACGAGCAGTACTTC
TRBD1	-	TRBV19	TRBJ1-2	CASRDRGPGYTF	TGTGCCAGTAGGGACAGGGGCCCCGGCTACACCTTC
TRBD1	-	TRBV10-3	TRBJ2-3	CAISEQGRVPYF	TGTGCCATCAGTGAACAGGGGCGGGTTCCGTATTTT
-	-	TRBV2	TRBJ1-5	CASSPRAPRNSNQPQHF	TGTGCCAGCAGCCCGAGGGCCCCTCGTAATAGCAATCAGCCCCAGCATTTT
TRBD1	-	TRBV4-3	TRBJ2-1	CASSQEGQGNNEQFF	TGCGCCAGCAGCCAAGAGGGACAGGGGAACAATGAGCAGTTCTTC
TRBD1	few	TRBV6-2/TRBV6-3	TRBJ2-7	CASSSPVTGVTYEQYF	TGTGCCAGCAGTTCCCCCGTGACAGGGGTAACCTACGAGCAGTACTTC
-	-	TRBV11-2	TRBJ2-7	CASSLTVSYEQYF	TGTGCCAGCAGCTTAACGGTCTCCTACGAGCAGTACTTC
TRBD1	-	TRBV4-3	TRBJ2-5	CASSQSTGVGETQYF	TGCGCCAGCAGCCAATCGACAGGGGTTGGGGAGACCCAGTACTTC
-	once	TRBV18	TRBJ1-1	CASSPGLNTEAFF	TGTGCCAGCTCACCCGGGTTGAACACTGAAGCTTTCTTT
-	-	TRBV7-3	TRBJ2-7	CASSQGGEVFEQYF	TGTGCCAGCAGCCAAGGGGGGGAAGTTTTCGAGCAGTACTTC
-	few	TRBV7-9	TRBJ1-2	CASINPGFLGYTF	TGTGCCAGCATTAATCCGGGATTCCTCGGCTACACCTTC
TRBD1	once	TRBV6-1	TRBJ2-3	CASSLTGVPTDTQYF	TGTGCCAGCAGCCTCACAGGGGTACCGACTGATACGCAGTATTTT
-	once	TRBV7-2	TRBJ1-2	CASSLGNSYGYTF	TGTGCCAGCAGCTTAGGAAATAGCTATGGCTACACCTTC
-	-	TRBV13	TRBJ2-7	CASSLALSLDSQFYEQYF	TGTGCCAGCAGCTTAGCACTCTCTCTGGACAGCCAATTCTACGAGCAGTACTTC
-	-	TRBV9	TRBJ1-5	CASSVEQPNQPQHF	TGTGCCAGCAGCGTAGAACAGCCGAATCAGCCCCAGCATTTT
-	-	TRBV5-1	TRBJ1-6	CASSLGAFNSPLHF	TGCGCCAGCAGCTTGGGGGCCTTTAATTCACCCCTCCACTTT